This entry describes one T cell receptor beta chain. The CDR3 totals 19 residues. V was pared by 1 base and J by 0 bases, with 8 bases of the junction left unmatched. The germline gives CDR1 SGHDT, CDR2 YYEEEE. Enrollees, about 18 to 89 years old, lived in about two dozen US areas. The sample belongs to a study of blood T cell repertoires in COVID-19. Across the study: From the United States, Italy and Spain came samples of acute and convalescent COVID-19. Nucleic acid was either cDNA or gDNA, and it came from T cells, B-cell-depleted T cells, or PBMCs.

Generated by immunoSEQ multiplex PCR, the TCRdb table keeps only in-frame clones and is missing some. Here the sample spans more than 200,000 clones, around 86% being singletons. The sample comprised PBMCs or T cells enriched from blood (not recorded which). The chain links TRBV5-6 to TRBJ2-1; TRBD2 aligns across 12 bases. This TCR was sampled from a woman in her forties or fifties who had recovered from COVID-19. The CDR3 bases are TGTGCCAGCAGCTTGAGGACTAGCGGGATAACCATCTCCTACAATGAGCAGTTCTTC. Residues: CASSLRTSGITISYNEQFF.